The rows below give T cell receptor beta chains drawn from one sample of a study of T cells of healthy individuals. TCRdb reanalysed the 5' RACE reads using MiXCR and keeps one entry per CDR3 protein. Here the sample spans 40,000 to 65,000 distinct CDR3 sequences, 14% to 15% being singletons. These receptors were collected from a human donor in good health. Each CDR3 is given with its conserved first and last residue. The order of the fields is D gene, J gene, CDR3 length, V gene, clone size, CDR3 DNA, CDR3 protein. A D gene is named only where the DNA matches it firmly. Rows may omit the clone size; those that give it use once, few, many or a size class.

>TRBD2|TRBJ2-1|15|TRBV9|few
TGTGCCAGCAGCCCAGCGGGGGGGCTCTACAATGAGCAGTTCTTC
CASSPAGGLYNEQFF
>.|TRBJ2-1|15|TRBV20-1|.
TGCAGTGCTAGCCGGCTCATTAGCTCCTACAATGAGCAGTTCTTC
CSASRLISSYNEQFF
>.|TRBJ2-7|11|TRBV7-2|.
TGTGCCAGCAGCGAGCTCCGGGAGCAGTACTTC
CASSELREQYF
>.|TRBJ1-2|14|TRBV2|few
TGTGCCAGCAGTCCCGGGGGGGGGTACTATGGCTACACCTTC
CASSPGGGYYGYTF
>.|TRBJ1-1|15|TRBV20-1|.
TGCAGTGCTAGAGAGGTTACAGGTTTGGGCACTGAAGCTTTCTTT
CSAREVTGLGTEAFF
>TRBD2|TRBJ2-7|16|TRBV5-1|few
TGCGCCAGCAGCTTGGATCTAGCGGGAGGGCGGGACGAGCAGTACTTC
CASSLDLAGGRDEQYF
>.|TRBJ2-5|12|TRBV11-2|many
TGTGCCAGCAGCTTAGTCTCGGAGACCCAGTACTTC
CASSLVSETQYF
>TRBD2|TRBJ2-1|14|TRBV5-4|many
TGTGCCAGCACCCTAGCGGGGGGGTACAATGAGCAGTTCTTC
CASTLAGGYNEQFF
>TRBD1|TRBJ2-5|15|TRBV6-2/TRBV6-3|few
TGTGCCAGCAGTTACTCGCGACAGGGGGAAGAGACCCAGTACTTC
CASSYSRQGEETQYF
>.|TRBJ1-2|13|TRBV30|many
TGTGCCTGGAAATCCCCCTGGAGGGACGGCTACACCTTC
CAWKSPWRDGYTF
>.|TRBJ2-5|14|TRBV20-1|.
TGCAGTGCTATTCCGGGGGCTGGGCAAGAGACCCAGTACTTC
CSAIPGAGQETQYF
>.|TRBJ1-1|17|TRBV6-2/TRBV6-3|many
TGTGCCAGCAGCCTCCCGCAACGGTTCGCAATGAACACTGAAGCTTTCTTT
CASSLPQRFAMNTEAFF
>.|TRBJ2-7|15|TRBV5-1|.
TGCGCCAGCAGCTTGTCAAGCTCGCAATACTACGAGCAGTACTTC
CASSLSSSQYYEQYF
>TRBD2|TRBJ2-5|17|TRBV11-3|few
TGTGCCAGCAGCTCGGGACTAGCGGGAGGAGCTCAAGAGACCCAGTACTTC
CASSSGLAGGAQETQYF
>.|TRBJ1-6|14|TRBV10-3|.
TGTGCCATCAGTGAAGGAGGGGGTAATTCACCCCTCCACTTT
CAISEGGGNSPLHF
>TRBD1|TRBJ2-7|14|TRBV20-1|many
TGCAGTGCTGAGGGGGACAGCGACTCTTACGAGCAGTACTTC
CSAEGDSDSYEQYF
>TRBD1|TRBJ2-7|17|TRBV4-1|many
TGCGCCAGCAGCCAAGATTACGGGACAGGATTCCTCTACGAGCAGTACTTC
CASSQDYGTGFLYEQYF
>.|TRBJ2-1|14|TRBV7-8|few
TGTGCCAGCAGCTGGATAGCGGAATACAATGAGCAGTTCTTC
CASSWIAEYNEQFF
>TRBD1|TRBJ1-6|15|TRBV10-3|many
TGTGCCATCAGGGAAACAGGGGGCTATAATTCACCCCTCCACTTT
CAIRETGGYNSPLHF
>TRBD2|TRBJ2-7|15|TRBV5-1|once
TGCGCCAGCAGCTTGGAAAGCGGGAGTTTTTACGAGCAGTACTTC
CASSLESGSFYEQYF
>.|TRBJ1-1|14|TRBV10-3|.
TGTGCCATCAGTGATGGGGGAGCGAACACTGAAGCTTTCTTT
CAISDGGANTEAFF
>.|TRBJ2-2|13|TRBV29-1|medium-sized
TGCAGCGTCAGGCGGTCAAACACCGGGGAGCTGTTTTTT
CSVRRSNTGELFF
>.|TRBJ1-5|16|TRBV4-1|few
TGCGCCAGCAGCCAGCAAAACCAGGGATACAATCAGCCCCAGCATTTT
CASSQQNQGYNQPQHF
>.|TRBJ1-1|13|TRBV7-9|.
TGTGCCAGCAGTAGCCCTCTAAAAGGAGAAGCTTTCTTT
CASSSPLKGEAFF
>TRBD2|TRBJ2-7|15|TRBV7-2|few
TGTGCCAGCAGCTTAGAACTAGCGGGAGGTGGGGAGCAGTACTTC
CASSLELAGGGEQYF
>.|TRBJ2-3|13|TRBV7-9|few
TGTGCCAGCAGCTTAGGTGCCACAGATACGCAGTATTTT
CASSLGATDTQYF
>.|TRBJ2-5|14|TRBV5-1|.
TGCGCCAGCAGCTTGGCAGGGGCCGAAGAGACCCAGTACTTC
CASSLAGAEETQYF
>TRBD2|TRBJ2-1|14|TRBV25-1|.
TGTGCCAGCAAGGGGGGACTAGAGTACAATGAGCAGTTCTTC
CASKGGLEYNEQFF
>.|TRBJ2-1|15|TRBV6-2/TRBV6-3|few
TGTGCCAGCAGTTACGAAGCGGGCTCCTACAATGAGCAGTTCTTC
CASSYEAGSYNEQFF
>TRBD1|TRBJ2-7|14|TRBV10-2|few
TGCGCCACGGAAGGACAGGGGGCATCCTACGAGCAGTACTTC
CATEGQGASYEQYF
>TRBD1|TRBJ2-3|16|TRBV19|few
TGTGCCAGTAGTATCGCCGCGGGACAGGGGGCGTATACGCAGTATTTT
CASSIAAGQGAYTQYF
>TRBD1|TRBJ1-1|13|TRBV9|few
TGTGCCAGCAGCGCCGGGGACAGGGCGGGAGCTTTCTTT
CASSAGDRAGAFF
>.|TRBJ1-2|16|TRBV5-1|many
TGCGCCAGCAGCTCGGGGGGTACGGGACCGGGCTATGGCTACACCTTC
CASSSGGTGPGYGYTF
>.|TRBJ1-1|17|TRBV12-3/TRBV12-4|many
TGTGCCAGCAGTCCCACATGGGGCCAGGGAGGACACACTGAAGCTTTCTTT
CASSPTWGQGGHTEAFF
>TRBD1|TRBJ1-1|14|TRBV24-1|few
TGTGCCACCAGTGGATCAGGGGGGAACACTGAAGCTTTCTTT
CATSGSGGNTEAFF
>.|TRBJ1-6|15|TRBV4-1|many
TGCGCCAGCAGCCAAGGGTCCAGGATATATTCACCCCTCCACTTT
CASSQGSRIYSPLHF
>.|TRBJ2-7|15|TRBV9|.
TGTGCCAGCAGCGTAGCAGCGGCGAGCTCCTACGAGCAGTACTTC
CASSVAAASSYEQYF
>TRBD1|TRBJ2-1|13|TRBV5-1|many
TGCGCCGGCCGGGACAGTTCCTACAATGAGCAGTTCTTC
CAGRDSSYNEQFF
>TRBD2|TRBJ2-5|16|TRBV11-2|few
TGTGCCAGCAGCTTAGATAGCGGGAGGGCCCAAGAGACCCAGTACTTC
CASSLDSGRAQETQYF
>TRBD1|TRBJ1-1|13|TRBV3-1|.
TGTGCCAGCATCCGACAGGGTGGCACTGAAGCTTTCTTT
CASIRQGGTEAFF
>.|TRBJ2-5|13|TRBV12-3/TRBV12-4|.
TGTGCCAGCAGTTTTGGGGGGCTGGAGACCCGGTACTTC
CASSFGGLETRYF
>.|TRBJ2-7|17|TRBV7-8|.
TGTGCCAGCAGCTTAGCGCGGGCGGGGCCGCGCTCCTACGAGCAGTACTTC
CASSLARAGPRSYEQYF
>TRBD2|TRBJ2-3|17|TRBV7-2|many
TGTGCCAGCAGCTTACGAGCGGGAGGGGAAGGTCGAGATACGCAGTATTTT
CASSLRAGGEGRDTQYF
>.|TRBJ1-1|13|TRBV30|many
TGTGCCTGGAGCGCAGGTTTTAACACTGAAGCTTTCTTT
CAWSAGFNTEAFF
>.|TRBJ2-6|16|TRBV19|.
TGTGCCAGTAGTATTAGAGGGGACTCTGGGGCCAACGTCCTGACTTTC
CASSIRGDSGANVLTF
>.|TRBJ1-4|14|TRBV7-9|few
TGTGCCAGCAGCGCGGCCGCAACTAATGAAAAACTGTTTTTT
CASSAAATNEKLFF
>.|TRBJ2-1|14|TRBV12-3/TRBV12-4|.
TGTGCCAGCAGTCCCGAGAACCAACCGCTGGGGGAGTTCTTC
CASSPENQPLGEFF
>.|TRBJ2-1|16|TRBV18|few
TGTGCCAGCTCACCACCATCGGGAGCGCACTACAATGAGCAGTTCTTC
CASSPPSGAHYNEQFF
>TRBD2|TRBJ2-7|13|TRBV30|.
TGTGCCTGGACTAGCGGGAGGACCTACGAGCAGTACTTC
CAWTSGRTYEQYF
>TRBD2|TRBJ2-7|15|TRBV6-5|many
TGTGCCAGCAGTAAGACTAGCGGGGAGTCCTACGAGCAGTACTTC
CASSKTSGESYEQYF